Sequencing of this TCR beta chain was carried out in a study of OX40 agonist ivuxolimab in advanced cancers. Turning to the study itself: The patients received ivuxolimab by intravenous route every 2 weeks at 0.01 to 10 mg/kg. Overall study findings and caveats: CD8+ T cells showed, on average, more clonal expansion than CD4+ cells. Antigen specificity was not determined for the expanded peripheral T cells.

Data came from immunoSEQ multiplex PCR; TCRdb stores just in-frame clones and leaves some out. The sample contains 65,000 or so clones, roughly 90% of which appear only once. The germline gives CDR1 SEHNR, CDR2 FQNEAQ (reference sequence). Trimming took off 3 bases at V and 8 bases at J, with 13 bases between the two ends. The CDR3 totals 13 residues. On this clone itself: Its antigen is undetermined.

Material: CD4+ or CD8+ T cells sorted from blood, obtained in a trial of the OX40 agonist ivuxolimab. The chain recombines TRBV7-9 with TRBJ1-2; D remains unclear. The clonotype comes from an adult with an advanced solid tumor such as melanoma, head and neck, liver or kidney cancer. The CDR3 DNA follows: TGTGCCAGCAGCTTGCGGGCAGAAGGGGGCTACACCTTC. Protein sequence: CASSLRAEGGYTF.